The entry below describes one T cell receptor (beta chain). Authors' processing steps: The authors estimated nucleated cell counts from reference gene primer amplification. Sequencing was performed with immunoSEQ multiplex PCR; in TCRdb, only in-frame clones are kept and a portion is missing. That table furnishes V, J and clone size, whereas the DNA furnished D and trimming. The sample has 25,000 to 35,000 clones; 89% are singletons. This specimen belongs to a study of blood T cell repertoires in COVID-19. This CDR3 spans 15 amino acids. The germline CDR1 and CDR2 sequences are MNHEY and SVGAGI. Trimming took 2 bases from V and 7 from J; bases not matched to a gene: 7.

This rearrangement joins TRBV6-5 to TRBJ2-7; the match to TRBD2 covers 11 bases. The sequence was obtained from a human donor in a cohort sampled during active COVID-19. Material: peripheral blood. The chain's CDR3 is CASSYVAGGLREQYF. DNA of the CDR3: TGTGCCAGCAGTTACGTAGCGGGGGGGCTTAGGGAGCAGTACTTC.